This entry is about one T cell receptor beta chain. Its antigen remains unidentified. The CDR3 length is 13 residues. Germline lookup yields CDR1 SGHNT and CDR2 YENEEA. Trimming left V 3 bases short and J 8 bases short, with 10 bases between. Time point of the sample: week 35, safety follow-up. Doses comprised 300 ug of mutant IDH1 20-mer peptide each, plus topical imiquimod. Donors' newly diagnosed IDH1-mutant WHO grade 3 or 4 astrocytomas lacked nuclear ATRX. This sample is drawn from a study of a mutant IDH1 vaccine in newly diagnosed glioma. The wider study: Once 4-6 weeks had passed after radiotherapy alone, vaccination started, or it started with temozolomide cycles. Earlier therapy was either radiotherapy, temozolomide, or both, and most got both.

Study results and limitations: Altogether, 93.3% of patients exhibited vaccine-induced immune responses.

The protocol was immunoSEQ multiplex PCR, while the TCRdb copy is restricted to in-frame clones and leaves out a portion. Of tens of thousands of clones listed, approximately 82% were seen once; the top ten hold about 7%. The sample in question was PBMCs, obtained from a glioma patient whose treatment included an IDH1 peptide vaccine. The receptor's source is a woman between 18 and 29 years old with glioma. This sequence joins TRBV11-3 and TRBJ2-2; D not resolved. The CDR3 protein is CASSLESTGELFF. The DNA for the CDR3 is TGTGCCAGCAGCTTGGAGAGTACGGGGGAGCTGTTTTTT.